The 19 T cell receptor beta chains below come from one sample, sequenced in a study of CD8 T cells in ankylosing spondylitis. Each CDR3 protein is one row after TCRdb ran MiXCR on the 5' RACE reads. The table includes approximately 140,000 distinct CDR3 sequences, 7.5% to 9.5% detected once. Material for sequencing was synovial fluid, either unsorted or a sorted T cell fraction (not recorded which). The receptors shown here come from a male donor with ankylosing spondylitis.

This clonotype was recorded many times. This chain links TRBV7-6 with TRBJ1-3, with D maybe TRBD1 (6 bases). Between the trimmed V and J ends, which lost 5 bases and 9 bases, there was a span of 14 bases. CDR3 size: 13 residues. Per the germline V gene, CDR1 is SGHVS and CDR2 is FNYEAQ. The CDR3, as DNA: TGTGCCAGCAGCCCTACCAGGGGAGGCACCATATATTTT. Amino acid sequence: CASSPTRGGTIYF.

This clonotype was detected ten times or more. The V call is TRBV5-1, the J call TRBJ1-1; the match to TRBD1 covers 7 bases. V lost 7 bases to trimming and J lost 4 bases; unmatched junction nucleotides: 7. The germline V gene has CDR1 SGHRS and CDR2 YFSETQ. The CDR3 contains 13 residues. The CDR3 bases are TGCGCCAGCGGAAGACAGGGTGGCACTGAAGCTTTCTTT. It is translated as CASGRQGGTEAFF.

This clonotype has only a few counts. This rearrangement joins TRBV6-2 or TRBV6-3 to TRBJ2-1, with 12 bases that match TRBD2. Losses at the gene ends were 7 bases for V and 6 bases for J; bases not matched to a gene: 4. CDR3 length equals 14 residues. Germline-derived CDR1 and CDR2 are MNHEY and SVGEGT. This CDR3 reads CASTGLAGFNEQFF. The CDR3 DNA sequence: TGTGCCAGCACCGGACTAGCGGGGTTCAATGAGCAGTTCTTC.

This clonotype was observed many times. The chain couples TRBV5-1 to TRBJ1-2; D remains unclear. In germline, CDR1 is SGHRS, CDR2 YFSETQ. The CDR3 totals 14 residues. V gave up 0 bases and J gave up 4 bases, with 10 bases separating them. The chain's CDR3 is CASSLEASLYGYTF. In nucleotides, the CDR3 is TGCGCCAGCAGCTTGGAAGCCTCCCTCTATGGCTACACCTTC.

CDR3 DNA sequence: TGTGCCAGCAGTCCACGACAGGGAGCTAATGAAAAACTGTTTTTT. Protein sequence: CASSPRQGANEKLFF. The rearrangement uses TRBV12-3 or TRBV12-4 and TRBJ1-4, with TRBD1 matching 7 bases. The CDR3 has 15 amino acids. Trimming at V came to 5 bases and at J to 3 bases, leaving 6 bases not matched to a gene.

The sample holds a few counts of this clonotype. The chain joins TRBV30 to TRBJ1-2; D unresolved. Trimming pared 0 bases from V and 5 bases from J, leaving 4 bases between. Germline CDR1 is GTSNPN and CDR2 is SVGIG (reference sequence). The CDR3 is made up of 11 amino acids. The CDR3 sequence is CAWSVGYGYTF. In DNA, the CDR3 is TGTGCCTGGAGTGTGGGGTATGGCTACACCTTC.

The sample holds many counts of this clonotype. The genes are TRBV20-1 and TRBJ2-3; maybe TRBD2 (5 bases). CDR3 size: 14 residues. Trimming removed 6 bases at V and 4 bases at J, with 17 bases between. Germline V CDR1 and CDR2: DFQATT, SNEGSKA (reference sequence). Written as DNA, the CDR3 is TGCAGTGCGCCACGAGCGGCCTCCCCAGATACGCAGTATTTT. This sequence encodes CSAPRAASPDTQYF.

The genes are TRBV4-2 and TRBJ2-2, with unresolved D. The CDR3 spans 13 residues. Germline V gives CDR1 LGHNA, CDR2 YNFKEQ. Trimming cost V 8 bases and J 5 bases, with 12 bases left between them. CDR3 bases: TGTGCCAGCGGCCCCGGGTTGACCGGGGAGCTGTTTTTT. Its translation: CASGPGLTGELFF.

The genes are TRBV5-1 and TRBJ2-1, with D maybe TRBD1 (5 bases). There are 16 residues in the CDR3. V lost 4 bases and J lost 5, with 19 bases in between. Germline V gene lookup returns CDR1 SGHRS and CDR2 YFSETQ. CDR3 in amino acids: CASSRGIGLGDNEQFF. CDR3 coding DNA: TGCGCCAGCAGCAGGGGCATAGGGTTAGGAGACAATGAGCAGTTCTTC.

The chain employs TRBV3-1 and TRBJ2-1; D possibly corresponds to TRBD2 (6 bases). Germline loops: CDR1 LGHDT, CDR2 YNNKEL (reference sequence). V dropped 3 bases and J dropped 10 bases, with 10 bases sitting between them. The CDR3 covers 12 residues. The CDR3 spells CASSQSAGEQFF. The CDR3 coding sequence is TGTGCCAGCAGCCAGTCCGCGGGAGAGCAGTTCTTC.

This clonotype was counted at least ten times. The chain is built from TRBV11-2 and TRBJ1-2, with 12 bases identical to TRBD1. Trimming at V came to 5 bases and at J to 7 bases, leaving 5 bases not matched to a gene. Germline CDR1 reads SGHAT; CDR2 reads FQNNGV. The CDR3 length is 14 residues. CDR3 protein: CASSPGTGGLGYTF. DNA of the CDR3: TGTGCCAGCAGCCCCGGGACAGGGGGCCTTGGCTACACCTTC. Full variable domain (remainder filled in from reference TRBV11-2 and TRBJ1-2): EAGVAQSPRYKIIEKRQSVAFWCNPISGHATLYWYQQILGQGPKLLIQFQNNGVVDDSQLPKDRFSAERLKGVDSTLKIQPAKLEDSAVYLCASSPGTGGLGYTFGSGTRLTVV.

V gene TRBV28 combines with J gene TRBJ2-5, with 9 bases identical to TRBD2. The germline V gene encodes CDR1 MDHEN and CDR2 SYDVKM. CDR3 size: 16 residues. Unmatched junction bases numbered 11, after V lost 4 bases and J lost 5 bases. CDR3 residues: CASSSTGTSFGETQYF. CDR3 nucleotide sequence: TGTGCCAGCAGTTCCACCGGGACTAGCTTCGGGGAGACCCAGTACTTC.

In this sample, this clonotype turned up a few times. The chain recombines TRBV4-1 with TRBJ2-4; 8 bases match TRBD1. The CDR3 consists of 20 residues. V shed 4 bases and J 4 bases; nucleotides not matched to a gene: 21. Germline loops: CDR1 MGHRA, CDR2 YSYEKL. For the CDR3, the DNA is TGCGCCAGCAGCCGAGGACTTCCCGTCGGACAGGGAGGACCTAAAAACATTCAGTACTTC. Translation gives CASSRGLPVGQGGPKNIQYF.

The sample holds many counts of this clonotype. The V and J genes are TRBV6-1 and TRBJ1-6; D remains ambiguous. V lost 6 bases and J lost 5, with 17 bases in between. CDR3 length equals 16 residues. Germline V gene lookup returns CDR1 MNHNS and CDR2 SASEGT. CDR3 DNA: TGTGCCAGCAGGCAGGACCTCAGCTTTAATAATTCACCCCTCCACTTT. This codes for CASRQDLSFNNSPLHF.

J is TRBJ1-4 and V is TRBV30; no definite D call. Trimming removed 1 base from V and 7 bases from J, with 10 bases in between. The CDR3 spans 13 residues. The germline V gene encodes CDR1 GTSNPN and CDR2 SVGIG (reference sequence). The CDR3, as DNA: TGTGCCTGGAGTGAAGATCTAGGTGAAAAACTGTTTTTT. It yields the protein CAWSEDLGEKLFF.

This clonotype was found once. CDR3 in amino acids: CASRVPPGLAGEGSVNTQYF. The CDR3 DNA follows: TGTGCCAGCAGAGTTCCTCCGGGACTAGCGGGAGAGGGTTCGGTGAATACGCAGTATTTT. The V gene is TRBV6-2 or TRBV6-3, the J gene TRBJ2-3; 14 bases align to TRBD2. The CDR3 loop spans 20 amino acids. Germline CDR1 MNHEY, CDR2 SVGEGT. After removal of 6 bases from V and 7 bases from J, the junction contained 21 bases not matched to a gene.

J is TRBJ2-7 and V is TRBV7-6, with 9 bases matching TRBD1. V dropped 5 bases and J dropped 5; count of bases not matched to a gene: 4. The CDR3 has 13 residues. Germline CDR1 SGHVS, CDR2 FNYEAQ. The CDR3 protein is CASSPRTGDEQYF. Written as DNA, the CDR3 is TGTGCCAGCAGCCCGAGGACAGGGGACGAGCAGTACTTC.

This clonotype was recorded many times. This rearrangement joins TRBV5-1 to TRBJ2-2, with TRBD1 matching 11 bases. Per the germline V gene, CDR1 is SGHRS and CDR2 is YFSETQ. After removal of 3 bases from V and 4 bases from J, the junction contained 8 bases not matched to a gene. The CDR3 covers 17 residues. The CDR3 reads CASSSNPGTGGTGELFF. The CDR3 DNA follows: TGCGCCAGCAGCTCAAACCCCGGGACAGGGGGCACCGGGGAGCTGTTTTTT.

In this sample, this clonotype turned up many times. The chain couples TRBV7-9 to TRBJ2-1, with D maybe TRBD1 (5 bases). This CDR3 is built from 15 residues. V lost 5 bases and J lost 4, with 15 bases in between. CDR1 and CDR2 from the germline V gene are SEHNR and FQNEAQ (reference sequence). The CDR3 reads CASSRGQGLYNEQFF. CDR3 coding DNA: TGTGCCAGCAGCCGTGGGCAGGGTTTATACAATGAGCAGTTCTTC.